Shown below are 9 T cell receptor beta chains from a single sample sequenced in a study of cytomegalovirus exposure and HLA in healthy donors. Researchers ran the PCR with 60 Vbeta and 13 Jbeta primers. Measured with immunoSEQ multiplex PCR; TCRdb has only the in-frame clones, and not every one. The table counts some 130,000 clones; about 1.5% lies in the top ten. Source material: PBMCs. These receptors originate from a woman aged 40 to 49 in good health and CMV-seropositive.

The chain has TRBV9 and TRBJ2-4, with 7 bases that match TRBD2. The CDR3 extends over 14 amino acids. Germline CDR1 reads SGDLS; CDR2 reads YYNGEE. V lost 1 base, J lost 7 bases, and 5 bases stayed unmatched. In nucleotides, the CDR3 is TGTGCCAGCAGCGTAAGGGAGGGAAGGAACATTCAGTACTTC. Its translation: CASSVREGRNIQYF.

J is TRBJ2-7 and V is TRBV7-8; 8 nucleotides agree with TRBD1. V was clipped by 5 bases and J by 2 bases; unmatched bases: 5. The CDR3 totals 14 residues. Germline V gene data show CDR1 as SGHVS and CDR2 as FQNEAQ. The CDR3 nucleotides are TGTGCCAGCAGCCACGACAGGGGCCCCTACGAGCAGTACTTC. Its protein is CASSHDRGPYEQYF. Filled out from reference TRBV7-8 and TRBJ2-7, the complete variable domain reads GAGVSQSPRYKVAKRGQDVALRCDPISGHVSLFWYQQALGQGPEFLTYFQNEAQLDKSGLPSDRFFAERPEGSVSTLKIQRTQQEDSAVYLCASSHDRGPYEQYFGPGTRLTVT.

The chain combines TRBV7-2 with TRBJ2-5; D is ambiguous. The J call may be incorrect, as the DNA end agrees better with TRBJ2-7. The CDR3 runs 13 residues. CDR1 and CDR2 from the germline V gene are SGHTA and FQGNSA. CDR3 DNA: TGTGCCAGCAGCTTATACAGTTCCTACGAGCAGTACTTC. This encodes CASSLYSSYEQYF.

The chain's CDR3 is CSASGRQLQETQYF. DNA of the CDR3: TGCAGCGCTTCAGGGCGCCAGCTCCAAGAGACCCAGTACTTC. V and J are TRBV29-1 and TRBJ2-5, with TRBD1 as a possible D gene (5 bases). Between the trimmed V and J ends, which lost 7 bases and 1 base, there was a span of 16 bases. The CDR3 has 14 amino acids. Germline V gene data show CDR1 as SQVTM and CDR2 as ANQGSEA.

The J gene is TRBJ2-4, the V gene TRBV5-4; D possibly corresponds to TRBD1 (7 bases). V lost 3 bases and J lost 0, with 22 bases in between. The length of the CDR3 is 19 residues. Germline CDR1 and CDR2: SGHNT and YYREEE (reference sequence). The CDR3 nucleotides are TGTGCCAGCAGCTCCCGCGGGACAGCAACTCCTCTAGCCAAAAACATTCAGTACTTC. Translation: CASSSRGTATPLAKNIQYF.

This sequence joins TRBV6-4 and TRBJ2-3; 8 bases map to TRBD1. Germline V gene data show CDR1 as MRHNA and CDR2 as SNTAGT. This CDR3 has 15 residues. After removal of 0 bases from V and 5 bases from J, the junction contained 4 bases not matched to a gene. The CDR3 DNA sequence: TGTGCCAGCAGTGACTCCGTACAGGGGGGAGATACGCAGTATTTT. It translates to CASSDSVQGGDTQYF.

V gene TRBV28 combines with J gene TRBJ2-1; 8 bases align to TRBD1. V lost 4 bases to trimming and J lost 8 bases; unmatched junction nucleotides: 7. Germline lookup yields CDR1 MDHEN and CDR2 SYDVKM. This CDR3 region has 14 residues. The CDR3 spells CASSYLDRAHEQFF. CDR3 DNA sequence: TGTGCCAGCAGTTACCTGGACAGGGCCCATGAGCAGTTCTTC. The full variable domain, completed using reference TRBV28 and TRBJ2-1, is DVKVTQSSRYLVKRTGEKVFLECVQDMDHENMFWYRQDPGLGLRLIYFSYDVKMKEKGDIPEGYSVSREKKERFSLILESASTNQTSMYLCASSYLDRAHEQFFGPGTRLTVL.

The chain has TRBV15 and TRBJ2-1; 7 bases are shared with TRBD2. Germline V gene sequence: CDR1 LNHNV, CDR2 YYDKDF (reference sequence). The CDR3 runs 14 residues. The V segment lost 3 bases and the J segment 6 bases; nucleotides outside the gene matches: 5. The CDR3 coding sequence is TGTGCCACCAGCAGCGGGAGCGGGGCCAATGAGCAGTTCTTC. It specifies CATSSGSGANEQFF.

The J gene is TRBJ2-3, the V gene TRBV7-3; D perhaps matches TRBD2 (5 bases). Germline V lookup: CDR1 SGHTA, CDR2 FQGTGA. V was trimmed by 0 bases and J by 5 bases, leaving 6 bases between them. This CDR3 is built from 13 residues. In nucleotides, the CDR3 is TGTGCCAGCAGCTTAACCGGGATAGATACGCAGTATTTT. This encodes CASSLTGIDTQYF.